This T cell receptor (beta chain) was recorded in a study of blood T cell repertoires in COVID-19. Study-level information: The United States, Italy and Spain were the sources of the acute and convalescent COVID-19 samples. Nucleic acid was either cDNA or gDNA, and it came from T cells, B-cell-depleted T cells, or PBMCs.

Trimming removed 1 base at V and 6 bases at J, with 10 bases between. The CDR3 length is 12 residues. Per germline, CDR1 GTSNPN and CDR2 SVGIG (reference sequence). Per the original methods: How many nucleated cells were present was estimated from reference gene primer amplification. This table comes from immunoSEQ multiplex PCR, and its TCRdb copy is limited to in-frame clones, with some not included. That table supplies the V and J calls and clone size; D and trimming were determined from the DNA. The sample has 150,000 to 200,000 clones, around 87% seen once. This chain links TRBV30 with TRBJ2-7; D is perhaps TRBD1 (5 bases). Sample: peripheral blood. This TCR was sampled from a man between 18 and 29 years old with acute or convalescent COVID-19. In DNA form, the CDR3 reads TGTGCCTGGAGTGGGCAGGGTGGCGAGCAGTACTTC. Its translation: CAWSGQGGEQYF.